This T cell receptor (beta chain) was observed in a study of siplizumab effects on memory and regulatory T cells. General study points: Most proliferating CD4+ or CD8+ clones, roughly 75-95%, had no naive or memory assignment. Major contributors to the alloresponse seemed to be naive T cells, which also appeared more diverse than memory cells. Unstimulated subset assignment was obtained for only a minor fraction of alloreactive clones.

This table comes from immunoSEQ multiplex PCR, and its TCRdb copy is limited to in-frame clones, with some not included. The table records 56,000 or so clones, over 95% of them present only once. Concerning this clone itself: The antigen remains undetermined.

CDR1 and CDR2 (germline): SGHTA, FQGNSA. This CDR3 has 16 amino acids. Germline trimming cut 5 bases from V and 3 bases from J; bases unmatched to any gene: 10. Input material: naive CD8+ T cells sorted from blood. The TCR was taken from a human donor in good health. The chain joins TRBV7-2 to TRBJ2-7, with TRBD2 matching 10 bases. The CDR3 spells CASSIIAGGGYYEQYF. As DNA, the CDR3 is TGTGCCAGCAGCATCATAGCGGGAGGAGGCTACTACGAGCAGTACTTC.